This T cell receptor beta chain emerged from a study of regulatory T cells in long-lasting Graves disease. The study's findings and limits: A limited number of samples was an acknowledged limitation.

Time point in this sample: newly diagnosed GD, antithyroid drugs for less than 3 months. Isolated PBMC RNA provided the starting material for the TCR library. With V trimmed by 11 bases and J by 1 base, 10 bases remained unmatched. CDR3 length: 15 residues. Germline V gives CDR1 SNHLY, CDR2 FYNNEI. The TCR beta library used iRepertoire HTBI primers with Arm-PCR amplification of CDR3. TCRdb re-called the multiplex PCR reads with MiXCR, one entry per CDR3 protein. The sample lists fewer than 550,000 distinct CDR3 sequences; about 16% were seen once. Only a few counts were recorded for this clonotype. Its antigen is unknown. Given a much more abundant clone one base away, this may be a read error. This sample was shared with a second study, whose subject was T cells in Graves' hyperthyroidism and ophthalmopathy. That publication notes: Diagnosis of hyperthyroidism was new in patients aged 18 to 65, and its duration was under 2 months.

Sequenced here: peripheral blood mononuclear cells (PBMCs), sampled at new diagnosis, from a patient treated with antithyroid drugs. The sequence was obtained from a woman aged 35 to 60 with Graves disease. The genes are TRBV2 and TRBJ1-3; 8 nucleotides match TRBD1. CDR3 coding DNA: TGTGCCGGCAATGGACAGGGATTGTCTGGAAACACCATATATTTT. Translation gives CAGNGQGLSGNTIYF. The whole variable domain, remainder taken from reference TRBV2 and TRBJ1-3, is EPEVTQTPSHQVTQMGQEVILRCVPISNHLYFYWYRQILGQKVEFLVSFYNNEISEKSEIFDDQFSVERPDGSNFTLKIRSTKLEDSAMYFCAGNGQGLSGNTIYFGEGSWLTVV.